The 23 T cell receptor beta chains below were found in one sample sequenced in a study of cytotoxic CD8 clonotypes in ibrutinib-treated CLL. Here immunoSEQ multiplex PCR was the method, and the copy in TCRdb shows in-frame clones only, minus some. The table lists about 250,000 clones, 70% of them singletons. The source was PBMCs, collected after 24 months of ibrutinib treatment. Every receptor here comes from a human donor with chronic lymphocytic leukemia.

Written as DNA, the CDR3 is TGTGCCAGTTCACGATCCATGGTCGCTCAGCCCCAGCATTTT. It encodes CASSRSMVAQPQHF. The chain uses TRBV19 and TRBJ1-5; the D is unclear. V gave up 8 bases and J gave up 6 bases, with 17 bases separating them. The CDR3 sequence is 14 residues long. From germline, CDR1 is LNHDA and CDR2 SQIVND (reference sequence). The whole variable domain, remainder taken from reference TRBV19 and TRBJ1-5, is DGGITQSPKYLFRKEGQNVTLSCEQNLNHDAMYWYRQDPGQGLRLIYYSQIVNDFQKGDIAEGYSVSREKKESFPLTVTSAQKNPTAFYLCASSRSMVAQPQHFGDGTRLSIL.

The V gene is TRBV28, the J gene TRBJ2-3; 7 positions agree with TRBD1. V shed 2 bases, J shed 2 bases, and the junction held 7 bases outside the gene matches. CDR1 and CDR2 from the germline V gene are MDHEN and SYDVKM. This CDR3 spans 16 amino acids. The CDR3 reads CASSLPGQLVTDTQYF. The CDR3 DNA is TGTGCCAGCAGTTTACCGGGACAGCTAGTCACAGATACGCAGTATTTT.

The chain combines TRBV25-1 with TRBJ2-7; D is undetermined. Per germline, CDR1 MGHDK and CDR2 SYGVNS. Trimming took off 5 bases at V and 3 bases at J, with 14 bases between the two ends. The length of the CDR3 is 14 residues. This CDR3 reads CASSPPGPFYEQYF. In nucleotides, the CDR3 is TGTGCCAGCAGTCCCCCCGGCCCCTTCTACGAGCAGTACTTC.

This chain connects TRBV6-6 to TRBJ2-1, with D possibly TRBD2 on 6 matching bases. The CDR3 covers 16 residues. Germline V gene lookup returns CDR1 MNHNY and CDR2 SVGAGI (reference sequence). V was shortened by 4 bases and J by 0 bases, with 13 bases between the two germline ends. The CDR3 nucleotides read TGTGCCAGCAGTTCGGAGGCGGGACGCTCCTACAATGAGCAGTTCTTC. It is translated as CASSSEAGRSYNEQFF.

This clone was picked up a small number of times. The chain combines TRBV28 with TRBJ1-2; D unresolved. Germline V gene sequence: CDR1 MDHEN, CDR2 SYDVKM. V was shortened by 7 bases and J by 0 bases, with 15 bases between the two germline ends. The CDR3 is 15 residues long. CDR3 sequence reads: CASTLGQATNYGYTF. In DNA form, the CDR3 reads TGTGCCAGCACCCTCGGGCAGGCAACTAACTATGGCTACACCTTC.

This sequence joins TRBV7-2 and TRBJ2-1; D not resolved. The CDR3 is 17 residues long. V lost 1 base to trimming and J lost 0 bases, with 13 bases between them. Germline CDR1 reads SGHTA; CDR2 reads FQGNSA. CDR3: CASSLGSIVSSYNEQFF. The CDR3, as DNA: TGTGCCAGCAGCTTAGGGTCGATTGTCAGCTCCTACAATGAGCAGTTCTTC.

The chain employs TRBV6-5 and TRBJ1-1; D unresolved. In germline, CDR1 is MNHEY, CDR2 SVGAGI. The CDR3 loop spans 14 amino acids. V lost 0 bases and J 4 bases, leaving 9 bases between the germline ends. CDR3 protein: CASSYSEGSTEAFF. CDR3 nucleotides: TGTGCCAGCAGTTACTCAGAGGGAAGCACTGAAGCTTTCTTT.

This chain joins TRBV5-4 and TRBJ2-2; weak D call: TRBD2 (5 bases). The CDR3 length is 16 residues. CDR1 and CDR2 from the germline V gene are SGHNT and YYREEE (reference sequence). The V end lost 4 bases, the J end lost 4 bases, and 17 bases lay between the germline ends. CDR3 region: CASSGSGSVFTGELFF. CDR3 DNA sequence: TGTGCCAGCAGCGGTTCTGGGAGCGTGTTCACCGGGGAGCTGTTTTTT.

The chain couples TRBV9 to TRBJ1-1; D is unclear. Trimming shortened V by 6 bases and J by 8 bases, and 8 bases separated the two germline ends. Germline V gives CDR1 SGDLS, CDR2 YYNGEE. The CDR3 has 10 amino acids. The CDR3 nucleotides are TGTGCCAGCAATCCGACGGAAGCTTTCTTT. Translation gives CASNPTEAFF.

The chain couples TRBV6-1 to TRBJ2-5; 9 bases map to TRBD1. CDR1 and CDR2 (germline): MNHNS, SASEGT. V gave up 6 bases and J gave up 5 bases; unmatched junction bases: 7. The CDR3 spans 14 residues. The CDR3 nucleotides are TGTGCCAGCAGAGGGACAGGGAATAGGGAGACCCAGTACTTC. Amino acid sequence: CASRGTGNRETQYF.

CDR3 nucleotide sequence: TGTGCCAGCAGTGGAACTAGCGGCAATGAGCAGTTCTTC. This translates into CASSGTSGNEQFF. The J gene is TRBJ2-1, the V gene TRBV9; 8 nucleotides match TRBD2. V was clipped by 5 bases and J by 6 bases; unmatched bases: 4. Germline CDR1 and CDR2: SGDLS and YYNGEE. This CDR3 spans 13 amino acids.

In its sample, this clone was seen a few times. The J gene is TRBJ1-1, the V gene TRBV5-1, with 7 nucleotides matching TRBD1. After removal of 5 bases from V and 0 bases from J, the junction contained 7 bases not matched to a gene. This CDR3 is built from 15 residues. From germline, CDR1 is SGHRS and CDR2 YFSETQ. The DNA for the CDR3 is TGCGCCAGCAGTCCCGAGGGGACAGTGAACACTGAAGCTTTCTTT. It yields the protein CASSPEGTVNTEAFF.

The J gene is TRBJ2-7, the V gene TRBV7-2; D unclear. This CDR3 contains 13 residues. Germline values: CDR1 SGHTA, CDR2 FQGNSA. The germline V and J ends were trimmed by 2 bases and 5 bases, with 10 bases remaining between them. The CDR3 region has the DNA TGTGCCAGCAGCTTAACCCTCAAGGACGAGCAGTACTTC. Amino acid sequence: CASSLTLKDEQYF.

This clone came up once. This chain uses TRBV29-1 with TRBJ2-7, with no clear D. Trimming removed 4 bases from V and 2 bases from J, with 15 bases in between. Germline V gene lookup returns CDR1 SQVTM and CDR2 ANQGSEA. CDR3 size: 14 residues. CDR3 amino acids: CSVVIIGLPYEQYF. CDR3 DNA sequence: TGCAGCGTTGTGATAATCGGGTTACCCTACGAGCAGTACTTC.

The chain carries TRBV6-1 and TRBJ2-1; D might be TRBD2 (6 bases). The V gene lost 4 bases and the J gene lost 2 bases, with 9 bases spanning the gap. This CDR3 is built from 14 residues. The V gene's germline CDR1 is MNHNS and CDR2 SASEGT. CDR3 nucleotide sequence: TGTGCCAGCAGTGTTACGGGAGCCTACAATGAGCAGTTCTTC. Protein: CASSVTGAYNEQFF.

There are a few counts of this clone. This chain connects TRBV28 to TRBJ1-5; D gene unclear. Germline loops: CDR1 MDHEN, CDR2 SYDVKM. V lost 5 bases and J 7 bases, leaving 9 bases between the germline ends. The CDR3 has 12 amino acids. CDR3 bases: TGTGCCAGCAGTCCCCTGATACAGCCCCAGCATTTT. Residues: CASSPLIQPQHF.

The V gene is TRBV28, the J gene TRBJ1-1; a possible D gene is TRBD1 (6 bases). Germline loops: CDR1 MDHEN, CDR2 SYDVKM. The V end lost 6 bases, the J end lost 4 bases, and 12 bases lay between the germline ends. This CDR3 comprises 13 residues. The CDR3: CASRLQGSTEAFF. CDR3 DNA sequence: TGTGCCAGCAGGTTACAGGGAAGCACTGAAGCTTTCTTT.

V gene TRBV6-5 combines with J gene TRBJ2-7; D tentatively fits TRBD1 or TRBD2 (5 bases each). Germline V gene lookup returns CDR1 MNHEY and CDR2 SVGAGI. The length of the CDR3 is 13 residues. With 0 bases removed from V and 5 bases from J, the gap between germline ends came to 8 bases. CDR3 amino acids: CASSYSRDHEQYF. Here the CDR3 DNA reads TGTGCCAGCAGTTACTCCCGGGACCACGAGCAGTACTTC.

V usage is TRBV28 and J usage is TRBJ1-5; possibly TRBD1 for D (6 bases). The CDR3 contains 14 residues. V gave up 4 bases and J gave up 3 bases, with 10 bases separating them. Germline V lookup: CDR1 MDHEN, CDR2 SYDVKM. The CDR3 DNA is TGTGCCAGCAGTTCCCGGGGGCCCAATCAGCCCCAGCATTTT. This sequence encodes CASSSRGPNQPQHF.

CDR3 nucleotides: TGTGCCAGCAGCAGTGCGGCTCGAGATGAAAAACTGTTTTTT. This codes for CASSSAARDEKLFF. This rearrangement joins TRBV5-4 to TRBJ1-4; no reliable D call. Looked up from germline, CDR1 is SGHNT and CDR2 is YYREEE (reference sequence). V lost 4 bases, J lost 6 bases, and 13 bases lay in between. This CDR3 comprises 14 residues.

The chain links TRBV10-3 to TRBJ2-7; 11 bases agree with TRBD1. V shed 6 bases, J shed 4 bases, and the junction held 14 bases outside the gene matches. This CDR3 has 17 residues. Germline V gene lookup returns CDR1 ENHRY and CDR2 SYGVKD. This CDR3 reads CAISEGYGTGGRYEQYF. The CDR3, as DNA: TGTGCCATCAGCGAAGGATACGGGACAGGGGGTAGGTACGAGCAGTACTTC.

The chain joins TRBV28 to TRBJ2-1; D remains ambiguous. Germline assignment: CDR1 MDHEN and CDR2 SYDVKM. The CDR3 spans 12 residues. The V gene lost 5 bases and the J gene lost 4 bases, with 6 bases spanning the gap. CDR3 region: CASSIPYNEQFF. The CDR3 DNA sequence: TGTGCCAGCAGTATCCCATACAATGAGCAGTTCTTC. The full variable domain, rest sourced from reference TRBV28 and TRBJ2-1, is DVKVTQSSRYLVKRTGEKVFLECVQDMDHENMFWYRQDPGLGLRLIYFSYDVKMKEKGDIPEGYSVSREKKERFSLILESASTNQTSMYLCASSIPYNEQFFGPGTRLTVL.

The chain recombines TRBV29-1 with TRBJ2-3; maybe TRBD1 (6 bases). Between the trimmed V and J ends, which lost 3 bases and 6 bases, there was a span of 19 bases. Germline lookup yields CDR1 SQVTM and CDR2 ANQGSEA. There are 15 residues in the CDR3. This CDR3 is CSVDLSTGRGDTQYF. CDR3 coding DNA: TGCAGCGTTGACTTGTCGACAGGTAGGGGGGATACGCAGTATTTT.